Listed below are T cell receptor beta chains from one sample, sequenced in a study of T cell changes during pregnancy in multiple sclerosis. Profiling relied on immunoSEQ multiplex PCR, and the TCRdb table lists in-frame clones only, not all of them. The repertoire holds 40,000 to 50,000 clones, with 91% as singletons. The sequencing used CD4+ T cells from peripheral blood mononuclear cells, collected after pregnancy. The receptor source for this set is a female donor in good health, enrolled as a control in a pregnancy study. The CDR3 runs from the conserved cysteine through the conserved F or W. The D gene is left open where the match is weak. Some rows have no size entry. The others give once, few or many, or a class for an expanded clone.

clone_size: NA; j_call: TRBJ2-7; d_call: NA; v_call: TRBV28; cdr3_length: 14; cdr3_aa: CASSRLRGSYEQYF; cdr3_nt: TGTGCCAGCAGCCGACTCAGAGGGTCCTACGAGCAGTACTTC
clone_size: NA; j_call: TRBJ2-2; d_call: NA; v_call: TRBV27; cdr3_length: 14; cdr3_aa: CASSLNTGTGELFF; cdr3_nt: TGTGCCAGCAGTTTAAATACAGGGACCGGGGAGCTGTTTTTT
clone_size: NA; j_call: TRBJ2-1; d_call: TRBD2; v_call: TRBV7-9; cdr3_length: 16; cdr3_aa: CASSPRLAGGMNEQFF; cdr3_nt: TGTGCCAGCAGCCCTCGACTAGCGGGGGGAATGAATGAGCAGTTCTTC
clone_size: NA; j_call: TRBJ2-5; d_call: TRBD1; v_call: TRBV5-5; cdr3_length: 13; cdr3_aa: CASSSTGKETQYF; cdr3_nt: TGTGCAAGCAGCTCGACAGGGAAAGAGACCCAGTACTTC
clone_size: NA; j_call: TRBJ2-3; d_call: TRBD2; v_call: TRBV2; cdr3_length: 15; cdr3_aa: CASSESGGPRDTQYF; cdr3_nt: TGTGCCAGCAGTGAGTCGGGGGGGCCAAGGGATACGCAGTATTTT
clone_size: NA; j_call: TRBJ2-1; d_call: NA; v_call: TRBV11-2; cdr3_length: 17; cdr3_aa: CASSLVGARGPNNEQFF; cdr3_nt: TGTGCCAGCAGCTTAGTAGGGGCAAGGGGCCCTAACAATGAGCAGTTCTTC
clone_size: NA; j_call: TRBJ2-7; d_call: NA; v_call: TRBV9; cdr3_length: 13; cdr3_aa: CASSVGQIYEQYF; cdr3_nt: TGTGCCAGCAGCGTAGGGCAGATCTACGAGCAGTACTTC
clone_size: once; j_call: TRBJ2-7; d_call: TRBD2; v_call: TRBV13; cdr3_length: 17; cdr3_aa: CASSSPRLAGGPYEQYF; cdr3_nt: TGTGCCAGCAGCTCTCCTCGACTAGCGGGAGGGCCTTACGAGCAGTACTTC
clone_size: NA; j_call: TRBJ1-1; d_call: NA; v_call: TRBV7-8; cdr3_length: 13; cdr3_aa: CASSPTANTEAFF; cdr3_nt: TGTGCCAGCAGCCCTACAGCGAACACTGAAGCTTTCTTT
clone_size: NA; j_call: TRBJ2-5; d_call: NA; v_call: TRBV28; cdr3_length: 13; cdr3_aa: CASSRDIQETQYF; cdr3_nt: TGTGCCAGCTCCCGGGACATTCAAGAGACCCAGTACTTC
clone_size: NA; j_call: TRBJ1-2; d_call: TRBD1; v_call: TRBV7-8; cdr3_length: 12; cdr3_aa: CASSLTGDGYTF; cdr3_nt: TGTGCCAGCAGCTTGACAGGGGACGGCTACACCTTC
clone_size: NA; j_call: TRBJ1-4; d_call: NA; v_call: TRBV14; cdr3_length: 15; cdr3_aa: CASSPYDRSYEKLFF; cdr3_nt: TGTGCCAGCAGCCCATACGACAGGTCCTACGAAAAACTGTTTTTT
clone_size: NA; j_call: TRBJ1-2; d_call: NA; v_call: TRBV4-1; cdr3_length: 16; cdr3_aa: CASSQVFGPANYGYTF; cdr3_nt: TGCGCCAGCAGCCAAGTGTTTGGGCCGGCTAACTATGGCTACACCTTC
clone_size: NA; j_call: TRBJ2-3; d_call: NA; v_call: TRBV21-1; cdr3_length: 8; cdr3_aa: CASSPGFF; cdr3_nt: TGTGCCAGCAGCCCAGGATTTTTT
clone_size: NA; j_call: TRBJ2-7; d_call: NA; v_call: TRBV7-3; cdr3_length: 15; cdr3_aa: CASSLQQGSSYEQYF; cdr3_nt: TGTGCCAGCAGCCTCCAACAGGGCTCCTCCTACGAGCAGTACTTC
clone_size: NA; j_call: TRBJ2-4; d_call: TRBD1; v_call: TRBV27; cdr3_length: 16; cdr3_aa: CASSQDTGGSKNIQYF; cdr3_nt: TGTGCCAGCAGTCAAGATACAGGGGGCTCCAAAAACATTCAGTACTTC
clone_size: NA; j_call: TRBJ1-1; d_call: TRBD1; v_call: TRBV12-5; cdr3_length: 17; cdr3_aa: CASARRGQGPGDTEAFF; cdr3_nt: TGTGCTAGTGCCCGCCGGGGACAGGGGCCGGGGGACACTGAAGCTTTCTTT
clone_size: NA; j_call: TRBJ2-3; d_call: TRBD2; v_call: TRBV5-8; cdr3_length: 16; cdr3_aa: CASSPRLAGDRGTQYF; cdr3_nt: TGTGCCAGCAGCCCTCGACTAGCGGGAGATAGGGGGACGCAGTATTTT
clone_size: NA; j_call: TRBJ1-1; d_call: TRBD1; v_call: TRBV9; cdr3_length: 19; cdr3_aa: CASSVLPRDRGLVGTEAFF; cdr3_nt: TGTGCCAGCAGCGTACTGCCACGGGACAGGGGGCTTGTTGGCACTGAAGCTTTCTTT
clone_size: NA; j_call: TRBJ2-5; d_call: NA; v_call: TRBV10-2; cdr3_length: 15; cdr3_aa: CASSESEGAVETQYF; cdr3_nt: TGCGCCAGCAGTGAGTCGGAGGGGGCCGTAGAGACCCAGTACTTC
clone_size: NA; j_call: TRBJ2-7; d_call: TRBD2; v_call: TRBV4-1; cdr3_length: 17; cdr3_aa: CASSPLGGSGGDYEQYF; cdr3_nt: TGCGCCAGCAGCCCTCTAGGGGGAAGCGGGGGGGATTACGAGCAGTACTTC
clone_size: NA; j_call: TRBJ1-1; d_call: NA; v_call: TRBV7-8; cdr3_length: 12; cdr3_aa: CASSLGGTGAFF; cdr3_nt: TGTGCCAGCAGCTTAGGCGGCACGGGGGCTTTCTTT
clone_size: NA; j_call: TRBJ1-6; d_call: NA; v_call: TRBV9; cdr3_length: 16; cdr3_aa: CASSPGGVSYNSPLHF; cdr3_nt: TGTGCCAGCAGCCCGGGGGGGGTCTCCTATAATTCACCCCTCCACTTT
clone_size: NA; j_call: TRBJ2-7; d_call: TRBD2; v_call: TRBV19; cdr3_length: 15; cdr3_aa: CASTPTSGGTYEQYF; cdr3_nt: TGTGCCAGTACCCCAACTAGCGGGGGGACCTACGAGCAGTACTTC
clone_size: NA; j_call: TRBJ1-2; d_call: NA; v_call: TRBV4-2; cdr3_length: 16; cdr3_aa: CASSRLQGPSNYGYTF; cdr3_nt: TGTGCCAGCAGCCGATTACAGGGCCCGTCTAACTATGGCTACACCTTC
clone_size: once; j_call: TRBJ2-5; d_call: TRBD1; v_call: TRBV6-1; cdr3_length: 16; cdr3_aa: CASSAPGQGRQETQYF; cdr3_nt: TGTGCCAGCAGTGCTCCGGGACAGGGAAGGCAAGAGACCCAGTACTTC
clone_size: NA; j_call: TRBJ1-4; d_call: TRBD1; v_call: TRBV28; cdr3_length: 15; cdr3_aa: CASSPPGQGSEKLFF; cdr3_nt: TGTGCCAGCAGTCCACCGGGACAGGGCAGTGAAAAACTGTTTTTT
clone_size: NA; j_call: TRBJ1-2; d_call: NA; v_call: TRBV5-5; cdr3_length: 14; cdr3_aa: CASSLAGNNYGYTF; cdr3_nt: TGTGCCAGCAGCTTGGCAGGGAATAACTATGGCTACACCTTC
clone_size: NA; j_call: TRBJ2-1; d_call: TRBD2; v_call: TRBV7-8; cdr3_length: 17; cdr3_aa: CASSLSGGSWTYNEQFF; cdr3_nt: TGTGCCAGCAGCTTGTCCGGCGGGAGTTGGACCTACAATGAGCAGTTCTTC
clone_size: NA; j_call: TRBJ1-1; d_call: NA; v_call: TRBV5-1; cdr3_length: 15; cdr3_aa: CASSLDGGRNTEAFF; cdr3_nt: TGCGCCAGCAGCTTGGACGGGGGGCGGAACACTGAAGCTTTCTTT
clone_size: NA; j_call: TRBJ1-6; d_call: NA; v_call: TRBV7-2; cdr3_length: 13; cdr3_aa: CASSPPSGEPLHF; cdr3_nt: TGTGCCAGCAGCCCCCCGTCCGGGGAGCCCCTCCACTTT
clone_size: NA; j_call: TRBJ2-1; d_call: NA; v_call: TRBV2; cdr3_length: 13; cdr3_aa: CASRQDSYNEQFF; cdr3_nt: TGTGCCAGCAGGCAGGACTCCTACAATGAGCAGTTCTTC
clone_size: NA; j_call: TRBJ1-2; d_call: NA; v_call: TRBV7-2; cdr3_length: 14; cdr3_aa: CASSLDDRPYGYTF; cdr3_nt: TGTGCCAGCAGCTTAGACGACAGGCCGTATGGCTACACCTTC
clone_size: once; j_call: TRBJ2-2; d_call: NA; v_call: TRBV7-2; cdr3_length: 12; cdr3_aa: CASGGGAGELFF; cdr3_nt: TGTGCCAGCGGGGGAGGTGCCGGGGAGCTGTTTTTT
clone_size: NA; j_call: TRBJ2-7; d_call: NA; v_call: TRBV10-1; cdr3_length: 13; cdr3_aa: CASGPGTPYEQYF; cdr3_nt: TGCGCCAGCGGCCCCGGGACACCGTACGAGCAGTACTTC
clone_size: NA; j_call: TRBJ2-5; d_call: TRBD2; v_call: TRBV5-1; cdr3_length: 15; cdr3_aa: CASSSLAGGQETQYF; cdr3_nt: TGCGCCAGCAGCTCATTAGCGGGAGGGCAAGAGACCCAGTACTTC
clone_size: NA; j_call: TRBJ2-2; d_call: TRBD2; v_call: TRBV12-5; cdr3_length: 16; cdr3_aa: CASGTVAGGYTGELFF; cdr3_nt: TGTGCTAGTGGTACCGTAGCGGGAGGTTACACCGGGGAGCTGTTTTTT
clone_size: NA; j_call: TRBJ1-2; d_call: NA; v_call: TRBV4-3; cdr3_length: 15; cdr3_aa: CASSQGQASNYGYTF; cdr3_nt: TGCGCCAGCAGCCAAGGACAGGCCAGTAACTATGGCTACACCTTC
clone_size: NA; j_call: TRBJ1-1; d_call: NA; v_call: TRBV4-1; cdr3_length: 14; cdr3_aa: CASSQGQGGTEAFF; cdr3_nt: TGCGCCAGCAGCCAAGGGCAGGGAGGCACTGAAGCTTTCTTT
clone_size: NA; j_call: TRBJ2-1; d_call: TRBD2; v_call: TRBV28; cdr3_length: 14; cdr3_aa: CASRGAGGVNEQFF; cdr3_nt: TGTGCCAGCAGGGGCGCGGGGGGTGTCAATGAGCAGTTCTTC
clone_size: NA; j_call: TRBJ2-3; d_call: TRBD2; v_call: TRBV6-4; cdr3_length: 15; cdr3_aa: CASSDPSGTTDTQYF; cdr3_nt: TGTGCCAGCAGCGACCCTAGCGGGACCACAGATACGCAGTATTTT
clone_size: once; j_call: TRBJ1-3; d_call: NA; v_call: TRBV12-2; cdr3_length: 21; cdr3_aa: CASRLARAQRWPGSSGNTIYF; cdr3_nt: TGTGCAAGTCGCTTAGCGCGGGCTCAGCGTTGGCCTGGGAGCTCTGGAAACACCATATATTTT
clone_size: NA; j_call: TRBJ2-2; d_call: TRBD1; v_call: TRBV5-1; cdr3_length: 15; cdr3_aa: CASSLQGANTGELFF; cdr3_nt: TGCGCCAGCAGCTTACAGGGGGCGAACACCGGGGAGCTGTTTTTT
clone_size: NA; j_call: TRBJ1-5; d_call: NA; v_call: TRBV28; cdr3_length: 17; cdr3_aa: CASSLYGLGAGPGPQHF; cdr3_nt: TGTGCCAGCAGTTTATATGGTCTAGGGGCGGGGCCAGGGCCCCAGCATTTT
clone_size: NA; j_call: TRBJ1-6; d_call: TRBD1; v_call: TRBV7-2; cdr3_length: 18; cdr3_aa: CASSSRDSPLSYNSPLHF; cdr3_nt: TGTGCCAGCAGCTCCCGGGACAGCCCCCTCTCCTATAATTCACCCCTCCACTTT
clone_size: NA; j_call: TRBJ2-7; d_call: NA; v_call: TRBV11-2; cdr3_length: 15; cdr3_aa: CASSLADTGGHEQYF; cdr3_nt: TGTGCCAGCAGCCTAGCCGACACCGGCGGGCACGAGCAGTACTTC
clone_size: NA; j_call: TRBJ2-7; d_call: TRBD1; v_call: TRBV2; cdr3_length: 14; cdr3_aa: CANSRDRMSYEQYF; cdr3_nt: TGTGCCAACTCCCGGGACAGGATGTCCTACGAGCAGTACTTC
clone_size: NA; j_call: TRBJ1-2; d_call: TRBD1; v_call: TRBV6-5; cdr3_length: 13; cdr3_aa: CASRGQGEGGYTF; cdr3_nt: TGTGCCAGCAGGGGACAGGGAGAGGGTGGCTACACCTTC
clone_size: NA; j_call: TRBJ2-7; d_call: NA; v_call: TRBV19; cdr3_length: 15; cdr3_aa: CASSMNPATGYEQYF; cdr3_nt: TGTGCCAGTAGTATGAACCCTGCGACAGGCTACGAGCAGTACTTC
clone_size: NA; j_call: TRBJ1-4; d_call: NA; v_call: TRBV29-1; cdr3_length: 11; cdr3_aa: CSVDEGRKLFF; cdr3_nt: TGCAGCGTTGATGAGGGTCGGAAACTGTTTTTT
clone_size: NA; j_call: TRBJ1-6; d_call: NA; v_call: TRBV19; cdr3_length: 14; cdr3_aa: CASSSEVQNSPLHF; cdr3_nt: TGTGCCAGTAGTTCGGAGGTCCAAAATTCACCCCTCCACTTT
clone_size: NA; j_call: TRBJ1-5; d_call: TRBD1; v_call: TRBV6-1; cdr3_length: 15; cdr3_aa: CASSVGTGLNQPQHF; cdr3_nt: TGTGCCAGCAGTGTTGGGACAGGGCTCAATCAGCCCCAGCATTTT